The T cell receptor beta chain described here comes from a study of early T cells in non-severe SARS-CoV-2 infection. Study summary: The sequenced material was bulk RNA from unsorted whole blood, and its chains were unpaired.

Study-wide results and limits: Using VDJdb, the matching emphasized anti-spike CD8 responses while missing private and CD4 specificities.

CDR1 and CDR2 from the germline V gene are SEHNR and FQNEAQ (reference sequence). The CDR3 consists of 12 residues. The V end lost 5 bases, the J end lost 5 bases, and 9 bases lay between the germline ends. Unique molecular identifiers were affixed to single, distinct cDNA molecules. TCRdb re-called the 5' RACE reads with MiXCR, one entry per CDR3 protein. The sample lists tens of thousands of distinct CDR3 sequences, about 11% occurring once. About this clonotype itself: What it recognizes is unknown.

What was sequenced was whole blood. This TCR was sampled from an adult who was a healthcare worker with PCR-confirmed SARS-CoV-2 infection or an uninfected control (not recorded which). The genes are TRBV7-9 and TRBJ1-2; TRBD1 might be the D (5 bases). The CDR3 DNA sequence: TGTGCCAGCAGCCCGAGACAGTATGGCTACACCTTC. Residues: CASSPRQYGYTF.